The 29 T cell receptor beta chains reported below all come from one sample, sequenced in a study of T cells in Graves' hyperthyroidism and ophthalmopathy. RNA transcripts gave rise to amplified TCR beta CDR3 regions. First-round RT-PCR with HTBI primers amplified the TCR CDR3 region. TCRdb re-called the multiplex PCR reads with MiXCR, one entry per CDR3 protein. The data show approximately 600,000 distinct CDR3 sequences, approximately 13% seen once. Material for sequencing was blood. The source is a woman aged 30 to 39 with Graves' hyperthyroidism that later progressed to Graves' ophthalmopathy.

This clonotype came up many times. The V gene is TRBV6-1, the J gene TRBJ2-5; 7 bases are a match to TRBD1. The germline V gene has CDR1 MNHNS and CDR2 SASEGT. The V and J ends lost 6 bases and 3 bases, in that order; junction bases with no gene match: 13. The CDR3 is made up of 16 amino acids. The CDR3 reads CASSRFGAGGKETQYF. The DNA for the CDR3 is TGTGCCAGCAGCCGCTTTGGGGCAGGGGGAAAAGAGACCCAGTACTTC.

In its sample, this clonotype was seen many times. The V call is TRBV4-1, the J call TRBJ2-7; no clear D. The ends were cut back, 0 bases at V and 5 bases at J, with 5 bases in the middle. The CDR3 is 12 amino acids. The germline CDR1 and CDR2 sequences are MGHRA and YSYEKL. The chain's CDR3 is CASSQDWDEQYF. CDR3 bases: TGCGCCAGCAGCCAAGATTGGGACGAGCAGTACTTC.

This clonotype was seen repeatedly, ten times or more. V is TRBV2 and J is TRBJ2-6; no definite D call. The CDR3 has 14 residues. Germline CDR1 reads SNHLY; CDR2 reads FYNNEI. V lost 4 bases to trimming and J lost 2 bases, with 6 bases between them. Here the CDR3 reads CASSASAGANVLTF. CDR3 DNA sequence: TGTGCCAGCAGTGCGTCAGCTGGGGCCAACGTCCTGACTTTC.

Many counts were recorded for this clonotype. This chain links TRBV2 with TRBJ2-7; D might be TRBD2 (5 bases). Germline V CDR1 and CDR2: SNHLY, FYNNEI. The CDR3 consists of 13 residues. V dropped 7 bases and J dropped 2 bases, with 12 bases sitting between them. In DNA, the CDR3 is TGTGCCAGCACTTGGGGAGTTCCCTACGAGCAGTACTTC. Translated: CASTWGVPYEQYF.

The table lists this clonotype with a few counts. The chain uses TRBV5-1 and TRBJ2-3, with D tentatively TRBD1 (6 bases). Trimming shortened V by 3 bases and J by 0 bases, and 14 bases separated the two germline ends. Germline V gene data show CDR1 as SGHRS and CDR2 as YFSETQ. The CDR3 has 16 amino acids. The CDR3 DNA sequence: TGCGCCAGCAGCTCCGGACAGTCTACTAGCACAGATACGCAGTATTTT. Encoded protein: CASSSGQSTSTDTQYF.

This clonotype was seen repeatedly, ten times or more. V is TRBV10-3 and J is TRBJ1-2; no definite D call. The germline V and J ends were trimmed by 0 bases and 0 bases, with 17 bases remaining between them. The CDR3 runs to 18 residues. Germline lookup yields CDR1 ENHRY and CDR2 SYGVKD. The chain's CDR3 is CAISESPGMREANYGYTF. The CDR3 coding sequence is TGTGCCATCAGTGAGTCCCCCGGGATGAGGGAAGCTAACTATGGCTACACCTTC.

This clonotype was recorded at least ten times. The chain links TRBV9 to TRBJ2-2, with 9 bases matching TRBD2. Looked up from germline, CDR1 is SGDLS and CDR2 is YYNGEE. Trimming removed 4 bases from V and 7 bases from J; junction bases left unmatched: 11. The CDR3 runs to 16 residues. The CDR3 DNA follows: TGTGCCAGCAGCCCGACTAGCGGCCAAGCGGGCGGGGAGCTGTTTTTT. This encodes CASSPTSGQAGGELFF. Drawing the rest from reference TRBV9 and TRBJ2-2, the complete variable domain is DSGVTQTPKHLITATGQRVTLRCSPRSGDLSVYWYQQSLDQGLQFLIQYYNGEERAKGNILERFSAQQFPDLHSELNLSSLELGDSALYFCASSPTSGQAGGELFFGEGSRLTVL.

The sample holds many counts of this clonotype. The CDR3 DNA follows: TGCAGTGCTAGAATGGGGGGAGACTATGGCTACACCTTC. Its protein product is CSARMGGDYGYTF. V gene TRBV20-1 combines with J gene TRBJ1-2; D is possibly TRBD1 (5 bases). This CDR3 has 13 amino acids. Per germline, CDR1 DFQATT and CDR2 SNEGSKA (reference sequence). V lost 2 bases, J lost 3 bases, and 10 bases lay in between.

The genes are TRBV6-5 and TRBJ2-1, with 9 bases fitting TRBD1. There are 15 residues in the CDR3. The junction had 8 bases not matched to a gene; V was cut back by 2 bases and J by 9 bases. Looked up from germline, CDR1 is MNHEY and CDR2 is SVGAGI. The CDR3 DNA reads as TGTGCCAGCAGTTACCGGGGGACAGGGACGACTGAGCAGTTCTTC. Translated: CASSYRGTGTTEQFF.

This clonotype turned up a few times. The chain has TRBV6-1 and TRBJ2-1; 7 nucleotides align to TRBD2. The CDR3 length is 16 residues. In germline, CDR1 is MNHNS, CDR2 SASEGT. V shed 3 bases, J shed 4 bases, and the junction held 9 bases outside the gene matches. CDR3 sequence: CASSDRGTGGYNEQFF. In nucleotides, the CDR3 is TGTGCCAGCAGTGACCGCGGGACCGGGGGGTACAATGAGCAGTTCTTC.

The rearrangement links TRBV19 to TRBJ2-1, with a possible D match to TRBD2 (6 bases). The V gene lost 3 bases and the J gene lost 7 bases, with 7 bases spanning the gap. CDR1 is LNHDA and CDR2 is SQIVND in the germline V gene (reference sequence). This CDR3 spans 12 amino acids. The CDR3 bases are TGTGCCAGTAGTATGGGGAGGAATGAGCAGTTCTTC. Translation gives CASSMGRNEQFF.

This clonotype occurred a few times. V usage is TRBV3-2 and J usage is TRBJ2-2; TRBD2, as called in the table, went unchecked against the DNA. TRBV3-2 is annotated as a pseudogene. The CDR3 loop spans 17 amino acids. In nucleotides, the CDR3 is TGTGCCAGCAGCCAAGAGGTAGCGGGAGGCCTCAAGGGGGAGCTGTTTTTT. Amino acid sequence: CASSQEVAGGLKGELFF.

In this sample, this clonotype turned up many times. The CDR3 here is CASSSGGAPNEQYF. In DNA form, the CDR3 reads TGCGCCAGCAGCTCAGGGGGCGCCCCCAACGAGCAGTACTTC. This chain connects TRBV5-1 to TRBJ2-7, with 8 bases that match TRBD1. V shed 3 bases, J shed 5 bases, and the junction held 7 bases outside the gene matches. The germline V gene encodes CDR1 SGHRS and CDR2 YFSETQ. The length of the CDR3 is 14 residues.

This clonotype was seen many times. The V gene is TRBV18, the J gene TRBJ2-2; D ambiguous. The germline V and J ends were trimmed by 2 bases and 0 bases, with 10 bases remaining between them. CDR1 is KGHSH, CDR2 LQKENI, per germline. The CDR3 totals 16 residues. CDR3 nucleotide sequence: TGTGCCAGCTCACCAAGTAAGGAAGCGAACACCGGGGAGCTGTTTTTT. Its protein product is CASSPSKEANTGELFF.

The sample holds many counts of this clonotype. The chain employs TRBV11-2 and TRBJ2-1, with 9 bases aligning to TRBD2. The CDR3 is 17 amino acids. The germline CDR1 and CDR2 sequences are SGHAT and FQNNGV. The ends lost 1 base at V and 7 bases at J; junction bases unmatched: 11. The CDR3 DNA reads TGTGCCAGCAGCTTAGTCTTGCGGCTAGCGGGAATGAATGAGCAGTTCTTC. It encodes CASSLVLRLAGMNEQFF.

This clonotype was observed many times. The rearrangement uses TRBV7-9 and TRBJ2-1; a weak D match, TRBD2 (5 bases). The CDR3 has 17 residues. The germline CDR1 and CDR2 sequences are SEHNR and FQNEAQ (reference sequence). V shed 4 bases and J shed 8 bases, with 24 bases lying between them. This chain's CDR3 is CASSSRSIAADLDEQFF. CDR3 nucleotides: TGTGCCAGCAGCTCCCGATCCATAGCAGCGGATTTGGATGAGCAGTTCTTC.

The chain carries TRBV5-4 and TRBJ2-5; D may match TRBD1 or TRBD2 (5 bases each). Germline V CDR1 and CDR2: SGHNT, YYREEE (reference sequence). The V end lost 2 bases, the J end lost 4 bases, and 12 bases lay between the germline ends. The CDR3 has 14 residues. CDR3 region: CASSFSRGTETQYF. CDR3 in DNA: TGTGCCAGCAGCTTCAGCCGAGGGACAGAGACCCAGTACTTC.

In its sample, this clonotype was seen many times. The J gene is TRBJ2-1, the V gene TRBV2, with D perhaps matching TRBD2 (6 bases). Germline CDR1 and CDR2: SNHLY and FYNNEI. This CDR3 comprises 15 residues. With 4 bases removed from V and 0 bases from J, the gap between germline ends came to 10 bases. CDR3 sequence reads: CASSASESSYNEQFF. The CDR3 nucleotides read TGTGCCAGCAGTGCTAGCGAGAGCTCCTACAATGAGCAGTTCTTC. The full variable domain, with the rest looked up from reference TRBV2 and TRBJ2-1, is EPEVTQTPSHQVTQMGQEVILRCVPISNHLYFYWYRQILGQKVEFLVSFYNNEISEKSEIFDDQFSVERPDGSNFTLKIRSTKLEDSAMYFCASSASESSYNEQFFGPGTRLTVL.

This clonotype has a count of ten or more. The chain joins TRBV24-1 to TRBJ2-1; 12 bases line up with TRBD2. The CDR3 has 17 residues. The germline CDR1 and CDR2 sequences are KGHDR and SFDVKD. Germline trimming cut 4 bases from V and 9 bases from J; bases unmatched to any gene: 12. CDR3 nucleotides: TGTGCCACCAGTGACTCAACTCGACTAGCGGGAGTGGGTGAGCAGTTCTTC. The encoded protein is CATSDSTRLAGVGEQFF.

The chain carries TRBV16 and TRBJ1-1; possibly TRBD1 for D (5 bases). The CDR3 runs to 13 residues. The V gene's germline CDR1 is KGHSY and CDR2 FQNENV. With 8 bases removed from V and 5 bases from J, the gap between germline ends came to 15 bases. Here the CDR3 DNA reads TGTGCCAGCTCCGGAAAGGGGCAAACTGAAGCTTTCTTT. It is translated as CASSGKGQTEAFF.

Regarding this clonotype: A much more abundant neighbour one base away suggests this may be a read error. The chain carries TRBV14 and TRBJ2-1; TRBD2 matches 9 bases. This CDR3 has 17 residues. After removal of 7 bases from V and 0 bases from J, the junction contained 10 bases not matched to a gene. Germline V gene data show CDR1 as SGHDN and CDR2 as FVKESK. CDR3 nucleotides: TGTGCCAGCAACCACTGGACTAGCGCAAGCTCCTACAATGAGCAGTTCTTC. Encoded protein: CASNHWTSASSYNEQFF.

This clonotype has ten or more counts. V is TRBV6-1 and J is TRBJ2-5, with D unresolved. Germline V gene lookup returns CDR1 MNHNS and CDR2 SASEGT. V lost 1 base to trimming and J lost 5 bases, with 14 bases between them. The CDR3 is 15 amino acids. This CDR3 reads CASSEGGPFAETQYF. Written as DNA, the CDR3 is TGTGCCAGCAGTGAAGGTGGGCCTTTTGCCGAGACCCAGTACTTC.

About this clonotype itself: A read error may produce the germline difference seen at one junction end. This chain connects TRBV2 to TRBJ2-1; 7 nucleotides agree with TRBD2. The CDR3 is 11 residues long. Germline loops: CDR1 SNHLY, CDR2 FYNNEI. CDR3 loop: CASSVGGSLAF. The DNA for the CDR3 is TGTGCCAGCAGTGTAGGCGGGAGCTTAGCCTTC.

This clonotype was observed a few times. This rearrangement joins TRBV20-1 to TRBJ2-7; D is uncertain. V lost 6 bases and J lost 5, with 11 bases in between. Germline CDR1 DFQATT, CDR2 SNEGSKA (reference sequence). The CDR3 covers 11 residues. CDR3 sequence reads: CSAGLGNEQYF. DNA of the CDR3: TGCAGTGCCGGTTTGGGTAACGAGCAGTACTTC.

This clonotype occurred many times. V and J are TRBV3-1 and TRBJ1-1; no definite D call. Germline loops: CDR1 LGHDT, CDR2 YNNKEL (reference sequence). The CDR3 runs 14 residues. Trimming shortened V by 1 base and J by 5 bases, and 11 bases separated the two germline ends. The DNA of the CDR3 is TGTGCCAGCAGCCAAGCGGTACAGACAACTGAAGCTTTCTTT. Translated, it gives CASSQAVQTTEAFF. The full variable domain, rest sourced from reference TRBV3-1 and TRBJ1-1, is DTAVSQTPKYLVTQMGNDKSIKCEQNLGHDTMYWYKQDSKKFLKIMFSYNNKELIINETVPNRFSPKSPDKAHLNLHINSLELGDSAVYFCASSQAVQTTEAFFGQGTRLTVV.

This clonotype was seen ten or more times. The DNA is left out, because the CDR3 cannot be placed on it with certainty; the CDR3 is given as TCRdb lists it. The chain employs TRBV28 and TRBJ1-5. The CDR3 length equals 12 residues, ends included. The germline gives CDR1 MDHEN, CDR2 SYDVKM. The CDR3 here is CASSSSYQPQHF.

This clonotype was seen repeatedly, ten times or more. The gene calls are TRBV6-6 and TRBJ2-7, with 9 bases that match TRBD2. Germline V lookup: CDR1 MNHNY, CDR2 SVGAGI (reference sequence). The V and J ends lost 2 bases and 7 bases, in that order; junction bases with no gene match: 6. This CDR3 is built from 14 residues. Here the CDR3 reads CASSYKREEGEQYF. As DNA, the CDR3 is TGTGCCAGCAGTTACAAGCGGGAGGAAGGGGAGCAGTACTTC.

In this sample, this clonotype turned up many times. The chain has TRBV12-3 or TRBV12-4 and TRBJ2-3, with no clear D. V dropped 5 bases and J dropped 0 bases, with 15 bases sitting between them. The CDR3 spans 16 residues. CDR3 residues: CASSPRTRTSTDTQYF. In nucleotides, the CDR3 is TGTGCCAGCAGTCCCCGGACGAGAACTAGCACAGATACGCAGTATTTT.

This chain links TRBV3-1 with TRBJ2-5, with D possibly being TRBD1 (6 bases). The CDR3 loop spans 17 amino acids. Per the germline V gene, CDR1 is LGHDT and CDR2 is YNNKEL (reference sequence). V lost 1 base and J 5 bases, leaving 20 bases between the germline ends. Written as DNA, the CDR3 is TGTGCCAGCAGCCAAGGGGCGAAGGGGGTGGGCTGGGAGACCCAGTACTTC. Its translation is CASSQGAKGVGWETQYF.